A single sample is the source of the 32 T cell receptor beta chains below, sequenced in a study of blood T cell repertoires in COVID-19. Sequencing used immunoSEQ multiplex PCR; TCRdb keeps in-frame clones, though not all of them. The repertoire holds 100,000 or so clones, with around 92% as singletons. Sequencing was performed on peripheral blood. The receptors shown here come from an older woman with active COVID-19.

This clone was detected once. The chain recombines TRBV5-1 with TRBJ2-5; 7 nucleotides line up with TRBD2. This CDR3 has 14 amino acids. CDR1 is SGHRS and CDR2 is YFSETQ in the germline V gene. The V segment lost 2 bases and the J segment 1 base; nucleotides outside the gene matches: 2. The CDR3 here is CASSLGTIQETQYF. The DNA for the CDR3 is TGCGCCAGCAGCTTAGGGACTATCCAAGAGACCCAGTACTTC.

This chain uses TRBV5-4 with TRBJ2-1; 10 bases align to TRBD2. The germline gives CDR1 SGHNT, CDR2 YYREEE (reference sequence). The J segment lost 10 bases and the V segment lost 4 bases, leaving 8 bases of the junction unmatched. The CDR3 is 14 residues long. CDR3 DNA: TGTGCCAGCAGCCAGCCCGGAGCGGGAGGGGAGCAGTTCTTC. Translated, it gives CASSQPGAGGEQFF.

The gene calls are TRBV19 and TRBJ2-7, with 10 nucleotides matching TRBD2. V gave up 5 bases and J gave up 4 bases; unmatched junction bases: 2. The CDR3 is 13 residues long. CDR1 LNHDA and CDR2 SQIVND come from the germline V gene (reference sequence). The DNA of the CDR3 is TGTGCCAGTAGTTCGACTAGCGGGTACGAGCAGTACTTC. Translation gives CASSSTSGYEQYF. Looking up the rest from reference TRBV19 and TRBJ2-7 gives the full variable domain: DGGITQSPKYLFRKEGQNVTLSCEQNLNHDAMYWYRQDPGQGLRLIYYSQIVNDFQKGDIAEGYSVSREKKESFPLTVTSAQKNPTAFYLCASSSTSGYEQYFGPGTRLTVT.

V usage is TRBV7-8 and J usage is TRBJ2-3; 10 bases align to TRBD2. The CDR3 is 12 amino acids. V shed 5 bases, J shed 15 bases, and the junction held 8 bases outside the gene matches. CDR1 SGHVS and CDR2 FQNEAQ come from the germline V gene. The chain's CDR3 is CASSPTLAGAYF. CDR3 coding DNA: TGTGCCAGCAGCCCCACCCTAGCGGGGGCTTATTTT.

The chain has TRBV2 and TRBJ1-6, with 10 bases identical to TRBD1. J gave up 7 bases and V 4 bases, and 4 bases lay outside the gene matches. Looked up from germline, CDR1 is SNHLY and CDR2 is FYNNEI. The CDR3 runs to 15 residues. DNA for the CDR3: TGTGCCAGCAGTGGGGACAGGGGTCGAAATTCACCCCTCCACTTT. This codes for CASSGDRGRNSPLHF.

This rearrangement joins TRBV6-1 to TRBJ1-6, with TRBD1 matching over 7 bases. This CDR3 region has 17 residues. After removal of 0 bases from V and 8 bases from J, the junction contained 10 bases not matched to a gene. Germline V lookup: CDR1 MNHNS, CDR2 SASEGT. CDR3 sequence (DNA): TGTGCCAGCAGTGAAGCGCTAGGGGGCCGAGGGGATTCACCCCTCCACTTT. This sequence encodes CASSEALGGRGDSPLHF.

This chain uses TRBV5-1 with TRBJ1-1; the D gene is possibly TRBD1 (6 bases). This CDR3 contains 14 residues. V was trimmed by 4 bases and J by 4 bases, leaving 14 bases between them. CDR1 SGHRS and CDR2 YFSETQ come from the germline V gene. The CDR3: CASSGGAAGTEAFF. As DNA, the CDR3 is TGCGCCAGCAGCGGGGGCGCCGCTGGCACTGAAGCTTTCTTT.

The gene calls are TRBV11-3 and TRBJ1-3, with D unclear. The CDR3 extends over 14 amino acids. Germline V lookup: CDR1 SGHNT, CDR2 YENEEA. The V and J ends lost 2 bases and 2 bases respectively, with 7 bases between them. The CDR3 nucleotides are TGTGCCAGCAGCTTAACAGTCCCTGGAAACACCATATATTTT. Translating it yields CASSLTVPGNTIYF. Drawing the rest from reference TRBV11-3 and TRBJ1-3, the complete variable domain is EAGVVQSPRYKIIEKKQPVAFWCNPISGHNTLYWYLQNLGQGPELLIRYENEEAVDDSQLPKDRFSAERLKGVDSTLKIQPAELGDSAVYLCASSLTVPGNTIYFGEGSWLTVV.

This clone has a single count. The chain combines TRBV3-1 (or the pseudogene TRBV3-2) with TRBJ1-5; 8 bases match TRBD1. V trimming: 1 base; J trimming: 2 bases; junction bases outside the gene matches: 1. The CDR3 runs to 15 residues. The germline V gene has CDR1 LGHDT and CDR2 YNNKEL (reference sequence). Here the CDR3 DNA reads TGTGCCAGCAGCCAAGCGGGACAGGGCAATCAGCCCCAGCATTTT. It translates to CASSQAGQGNQPQHF.

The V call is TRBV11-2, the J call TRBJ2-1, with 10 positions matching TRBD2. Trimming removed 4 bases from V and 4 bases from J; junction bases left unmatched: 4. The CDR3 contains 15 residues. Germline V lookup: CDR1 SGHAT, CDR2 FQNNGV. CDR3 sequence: CASSSTSGNYNEQFF. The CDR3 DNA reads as TGTGCCAGCAGCTCCACTAGCGGGAATTACAATGAGCAGTTCTTC.

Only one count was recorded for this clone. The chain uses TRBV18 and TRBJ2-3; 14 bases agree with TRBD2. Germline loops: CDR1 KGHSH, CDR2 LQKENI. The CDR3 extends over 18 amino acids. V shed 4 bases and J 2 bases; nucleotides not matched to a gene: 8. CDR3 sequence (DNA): TGTGCCAGCTCACAGACTAGCGGGAGGGTGGAGCCCACAGATACGCAGTATTTT. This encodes CASSQTSGRVEPTDTQYF.

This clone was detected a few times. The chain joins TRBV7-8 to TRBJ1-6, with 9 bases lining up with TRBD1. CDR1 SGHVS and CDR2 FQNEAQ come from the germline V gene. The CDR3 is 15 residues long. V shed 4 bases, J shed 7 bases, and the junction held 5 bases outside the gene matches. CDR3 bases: TGTGCCAGCAGCTCGGGACAGGGAGGCAATTCACCCCTCCACTTT. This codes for CASSSGQGGNSPLHF.

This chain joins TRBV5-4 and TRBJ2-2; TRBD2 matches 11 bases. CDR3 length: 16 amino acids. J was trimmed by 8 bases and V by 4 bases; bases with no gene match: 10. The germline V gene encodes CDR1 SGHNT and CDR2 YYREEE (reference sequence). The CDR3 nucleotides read TGTGCCAGCAGCCCGACTAGCGGGATGAGGTTGGGGGAGCTGTTTTTT. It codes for CASSPTSGMRLGELFF. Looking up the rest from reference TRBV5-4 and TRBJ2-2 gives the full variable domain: ETGVTQSPTHLIKTRGQQVTLRCSSQSGHNTVSWYQQALGQGPQFIFQYYREEENGRGNFPPRFSGLQFPNYSSELNVNALELDDSALYLCASSPTSGMRLGELFFGEGSRLTVL.

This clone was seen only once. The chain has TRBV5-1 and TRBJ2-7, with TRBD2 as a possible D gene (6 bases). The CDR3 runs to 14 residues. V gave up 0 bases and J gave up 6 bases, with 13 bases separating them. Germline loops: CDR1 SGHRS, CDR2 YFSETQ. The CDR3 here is CASSLAWQGGEQYF. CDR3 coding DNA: TGCGCCAGCAGCTTGGCGTGGCAGGGAGGCGAGCAGTACTTC.

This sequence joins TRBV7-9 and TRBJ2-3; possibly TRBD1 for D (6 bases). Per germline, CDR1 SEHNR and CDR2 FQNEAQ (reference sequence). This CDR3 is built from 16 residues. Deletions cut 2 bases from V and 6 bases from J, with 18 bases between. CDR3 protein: CASSLRTTGLRDTQYF. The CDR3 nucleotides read TGTGCCAGCAGCTTAAGAACCACAGGGCTGCGGGATACGCAGTATTTT.

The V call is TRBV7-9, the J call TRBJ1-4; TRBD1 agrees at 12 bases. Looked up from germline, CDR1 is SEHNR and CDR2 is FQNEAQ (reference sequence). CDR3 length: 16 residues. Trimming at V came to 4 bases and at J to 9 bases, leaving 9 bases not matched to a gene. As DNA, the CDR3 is TGTGCCAGCAGCTCCAAAGGGGGGACAGGGGGCCAAAAACTGTTTTTT. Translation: CASSSKGGTGGQKLFF.

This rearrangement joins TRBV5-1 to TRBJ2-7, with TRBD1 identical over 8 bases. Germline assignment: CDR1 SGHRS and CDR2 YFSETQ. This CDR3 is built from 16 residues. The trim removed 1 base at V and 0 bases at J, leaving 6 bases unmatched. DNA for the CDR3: TGCGCCAGCAGCTTGACGACAGGGGAGACCTCCTACGAGCAGTACTTC. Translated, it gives CASSLTTGETSYEQYF.

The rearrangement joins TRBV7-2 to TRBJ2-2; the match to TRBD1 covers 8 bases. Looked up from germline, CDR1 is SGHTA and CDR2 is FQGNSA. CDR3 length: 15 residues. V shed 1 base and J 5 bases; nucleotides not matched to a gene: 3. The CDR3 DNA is TGTGCCAGCAGCTTAGGGACAGGGCAGACCGGGGAGCTGTTTTTT. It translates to CASSLGTGQTGELFF.

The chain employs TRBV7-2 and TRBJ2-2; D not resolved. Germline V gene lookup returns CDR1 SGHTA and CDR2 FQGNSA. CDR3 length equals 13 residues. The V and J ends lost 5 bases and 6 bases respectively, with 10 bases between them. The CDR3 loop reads CASSPSEPGELFF. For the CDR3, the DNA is TGTGCCAGCAGCCCCTCGGAGCCCGGGGAGCTGTTTTTT.

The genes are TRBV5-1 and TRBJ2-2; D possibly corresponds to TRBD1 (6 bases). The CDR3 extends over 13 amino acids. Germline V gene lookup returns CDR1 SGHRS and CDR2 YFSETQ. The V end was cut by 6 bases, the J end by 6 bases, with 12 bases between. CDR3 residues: CASTQGQSGELFF. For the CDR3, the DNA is TGCGCCAGCACGCAGGGGCAGTCCGGGGAGCTGTTTTTT.

The CDR3 region has the DNA TGTGCCGCGGGGGTGGGAAGCTCTGGAAACACCATATATTTT. Translated: CAAGVGSSGNTIYF. The chain recombines TRBV10-3 with TRBJ1-3; perhaps TRBD1 as D (5 bases). V was trimmed by 11 bases and J by 0 bases, leaving 14 bases between them. The CDR3 is 14 residues long. Germline V lookup: CDR1 ENHRY, CDR2 SYGVKD.

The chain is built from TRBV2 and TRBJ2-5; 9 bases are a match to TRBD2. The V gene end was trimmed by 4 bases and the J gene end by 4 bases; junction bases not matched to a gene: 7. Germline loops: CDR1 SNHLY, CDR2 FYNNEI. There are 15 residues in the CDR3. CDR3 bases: TGTGCCAGCAGTGGAGGTAGCGGGAGTATAGAGACCCAGTACTTC. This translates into CASSGGSGSIETQYF.

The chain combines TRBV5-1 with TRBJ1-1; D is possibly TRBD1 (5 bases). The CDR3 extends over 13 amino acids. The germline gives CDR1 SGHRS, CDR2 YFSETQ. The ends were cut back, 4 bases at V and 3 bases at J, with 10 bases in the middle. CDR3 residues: CASSTGQYTEAFF. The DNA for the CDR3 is TGCGCCAGCAGCACTGGACAATACACTGAAGCTTTCTTT.

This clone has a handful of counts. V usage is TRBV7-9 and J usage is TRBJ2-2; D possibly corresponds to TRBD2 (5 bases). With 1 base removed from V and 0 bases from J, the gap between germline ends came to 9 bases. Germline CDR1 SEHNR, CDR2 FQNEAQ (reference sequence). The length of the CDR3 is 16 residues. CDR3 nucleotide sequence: TGTGCCAGCAGCTTAGGGAGGCAAGCGAACACCGGGGAGCTGTTTTTT. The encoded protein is CASSLGRQANTGELFF. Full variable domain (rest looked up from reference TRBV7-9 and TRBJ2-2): DTGVSQNPRHKITKRGQNVTFRCDPISEHNRLYWYRQTLGQGPEFLTYFQNEAQLEKSRLLSDRFSAERPKGSFSTLEIQRTEQGDSAMYLCASSLGRQANTGELFFGEGSRLTVL.

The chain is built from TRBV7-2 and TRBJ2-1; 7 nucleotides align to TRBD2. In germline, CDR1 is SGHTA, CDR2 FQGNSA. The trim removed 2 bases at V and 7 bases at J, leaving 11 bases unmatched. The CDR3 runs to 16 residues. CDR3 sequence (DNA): TGTGCCAGCAGCTTACTCGCGACTAGCTACGATAATGAGCAGTTCTTC. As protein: CASSLLATSYDNEQFF.

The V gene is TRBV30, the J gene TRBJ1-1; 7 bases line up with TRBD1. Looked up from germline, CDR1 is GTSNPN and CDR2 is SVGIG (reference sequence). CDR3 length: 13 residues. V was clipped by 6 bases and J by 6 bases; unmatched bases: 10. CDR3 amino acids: CACAAQGMSEAFF. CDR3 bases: TGTGCCTGCGCTGCACAGGGGATGTCTGAAGCTTTCTTT.

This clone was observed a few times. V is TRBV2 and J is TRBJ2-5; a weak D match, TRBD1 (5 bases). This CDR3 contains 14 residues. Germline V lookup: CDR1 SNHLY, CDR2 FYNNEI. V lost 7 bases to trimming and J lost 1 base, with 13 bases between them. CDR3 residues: CASTRAAIQETQYF. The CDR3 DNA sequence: TGTGCCAGCACCAGGGCAGCTATCCAAGAGACCCAGTACTTC.

This chain's CDR3 is CASSPTGSTLNTEAFF. CDR3 sequence (DNA): TGTGCCAGCAGCCCCACCGGGTCCACCTTGAACACTGAAGCTTTCTTT. The chain employs TRBV7-2 and TRBJ1-1; no reliable D call. CDR1 and CDR2 from the germline V gene are SGHTA and FQGNSA. The CDR3 is made up of 16 amino acids. Trimming shortened V by 5 bases and J by 0 bases, and 16 bases separated the two germline ends.

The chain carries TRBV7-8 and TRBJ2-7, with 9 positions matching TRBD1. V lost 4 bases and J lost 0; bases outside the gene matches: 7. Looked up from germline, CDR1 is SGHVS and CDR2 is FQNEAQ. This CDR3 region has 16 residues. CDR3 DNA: TGTGCCAGCAGCTCGAATTACAGGGGGCCCTCCTACGAGCAGTACTTC. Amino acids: CASSSNYRGPSYEQYF.

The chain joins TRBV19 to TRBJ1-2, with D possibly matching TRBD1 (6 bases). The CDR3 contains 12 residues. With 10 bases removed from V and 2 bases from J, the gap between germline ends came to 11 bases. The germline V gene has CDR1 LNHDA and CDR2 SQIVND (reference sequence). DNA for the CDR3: TGTGCCACCGGACAGAGCAACTATGGCTACACCTTC. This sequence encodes CATGQSNYGYTF.

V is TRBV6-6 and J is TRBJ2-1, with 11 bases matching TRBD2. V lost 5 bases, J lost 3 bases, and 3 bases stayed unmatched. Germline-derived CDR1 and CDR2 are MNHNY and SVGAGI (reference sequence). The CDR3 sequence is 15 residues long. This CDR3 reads CASSVGTSGYNEQFF. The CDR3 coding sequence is TGTGCCAGCAGTGTCGGGACTAGCGGCTACAATGAGCAGTTCTTC.

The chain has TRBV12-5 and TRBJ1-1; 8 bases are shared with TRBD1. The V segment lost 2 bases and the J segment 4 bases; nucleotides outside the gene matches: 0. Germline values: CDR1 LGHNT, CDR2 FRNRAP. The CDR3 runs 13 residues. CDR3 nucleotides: TGTGCTAGTGGTTTGACAGGGGGCACTGAAGCTTTCTTT. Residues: CASGLTGGTEAFF. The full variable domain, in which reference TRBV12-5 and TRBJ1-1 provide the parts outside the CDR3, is DARVTQTPRHKVTEMGQEVTMRCQPILGHNTVFWYRQTMMQGLELLAYFRNRAPLDDSGMPKDRFSAEMPDATLATLKIQPSEPRDSAVYFCASGLTGGTEAFFGQGTRLTVV.